Reported below is one TCR beta chain. The authors' processing: Nucleated cell number was recorded as an estimate derived from reference gene primer amplification. Clones were read by immunoSEQ multiplex PCR, and TCRdb kept only the in-frame ones, dropping some. V, J and clone size reflect that table, while D and trimming were determined from the DNA. The table shows roughly 20,000 clones, with roughly 80% occurring only once. This record comes from a study of blood T cell repertoires in COVID-19. On the study more broadly: Collection of acute and convalescent COVID-19 samples took place in the United States, Italy and Spain. The analysed material was cDNA or gDNA that came from T cells, B-cell-depleted T cells, or PBMCs.

The receptor comes from a human donor in a cohort sampled during active COVID-19. Sequenced: peripheral blood.

The CDR3: CASSQMTVITDTQYF. CDR3 sequence (DNA): TGTGCCAGCAGCCAAATGACAGTTATCACAGATACGCAGTATTTT. This chain joins TRBV3-1 (or the pseudogene TRBV3-2) and TRBJ2-3; D is perhaps TRBD1 (5 bases). Germline values: CDR1 LGHDT, CDR2 YNNKEL (reference sequence). V shed 2 bases and J shed 2 bases, with 11 bases lying between them. The CDR3 spans 15 residues.